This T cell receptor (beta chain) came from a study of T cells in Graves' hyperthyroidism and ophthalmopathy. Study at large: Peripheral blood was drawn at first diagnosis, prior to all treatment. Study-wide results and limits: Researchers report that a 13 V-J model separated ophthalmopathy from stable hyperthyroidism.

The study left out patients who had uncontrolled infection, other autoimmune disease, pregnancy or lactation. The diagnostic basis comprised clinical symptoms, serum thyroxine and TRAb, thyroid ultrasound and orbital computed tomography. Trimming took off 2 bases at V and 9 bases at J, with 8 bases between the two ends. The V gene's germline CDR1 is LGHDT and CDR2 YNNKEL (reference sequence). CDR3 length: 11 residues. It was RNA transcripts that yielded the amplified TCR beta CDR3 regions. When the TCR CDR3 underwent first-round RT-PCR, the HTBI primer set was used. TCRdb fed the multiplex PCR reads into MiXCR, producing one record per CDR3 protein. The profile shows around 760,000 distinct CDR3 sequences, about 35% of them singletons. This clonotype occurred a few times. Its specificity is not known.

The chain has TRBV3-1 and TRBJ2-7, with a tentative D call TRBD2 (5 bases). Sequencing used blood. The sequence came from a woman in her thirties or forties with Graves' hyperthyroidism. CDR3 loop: CASSQQLVQYF. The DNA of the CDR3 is TGTGCCAGCAGCCAACAACTAGTGCAGTACTTC.